This T cell receptor beta chain was obtained from a study of cytomegalovirus exposure and HLA in healthy donors. Background on the study: Of more than 350 genotyped donors, about 81% clustered with self-reported Caucasian donors.

V lost 5 bases, J lost 8 bases, and 13 bases lay in between. The CDR3 is 13 amino acids. Germline-derived CDR1 and CDR2 are SGHTA and FQGNSA. Whereas donors were nominally healthy upon sampling, unrecorded immune exposures were probable. Vbeta (60) and Jbeta (13) primers were used in the PCR. Generated by immunoSEQ multiplex PCR, the TCRdb table keeps only in-frame clones and is missing some. The sample lists 95,000 to 150,000 clones; around 78% were seen once. Turning to this clone: Its antigen remains unknown.

Overall study results and limits: The study labeled 150 to 200 TCR beta chains cytomegalovirus-associated. Later analysis reportedly placed an Asian-associated ancestry cluster below the roughly 600-donor mean in N-insertions.

The clonotype comes from a man aged 40-49 years in good health and CMV-seronegative. The sequencing input was PBMCs. V usage is TRBV7-2 and J usage is TRBJ2-1, with a tentative D call TRBD1 (5 bases). The CDR3 DNA is TGTGCCAGCAGCCTCTCTGTGACAGATGAGCAGTTCTTC. Residues: CASSLSVTDEQFF.